The T cell receptor (beta chain) under discussion was sequenced for a study of shared clonotypes between healthy human individuals. The method was immunoSEQ multiplex PCR; TCRdb's version includes in-frame clones alone and lacks a portion of them. Of fewer than 1.6 million clones in the sample, around 98.5% were seen once. A split of CD4+ cells into CD45RA+ naive and CD45RA-negative memory subsets was performed. With 4 bases clipped from V and 3 bases from J, the junction kept 5 bases outside the gene matches. CDR1 and CDR2 from the germline V gene are SEHNR and FQNEAQ (reference sequence). The CDR3 covers 15 residues.

This chain uses TRBV7-9 with TRBJ1-4, with 7 bases fitting TRBD1. The sample was naive CD4+ T cells sorted from blood. Sample subset: CD45RA+ positively selected. The origin of this receptor is a man under 40 in good health. The CDR3 DNA reads TGTGCCAGCAGCTCTCGAGGGGGCTCTAATGAAAAACTGTTTTTT. Protein: CASSSRGGSNEKLFF. Supplemented by reference TRBV7-9 and TRBJ1-4, the full variable domain reads DTGVSQNPRHKITKRGQNVTFRCDPISEHNRLYWYRQTLGQGPEFLTYFQNEAQLEKSRLLSDRFSAERPKGSFSTLEIQRTEQGDSAMYLCASSSRGGSNEKLFFGSGTQLSVL.